This TCR beta chain was sequenced in a study of cytomegalovirus exposure and HLA in healthy donors. The wider study: Of around 400 genotyped donors, about 80% grouped in the Caucasian-associated ancestry cluster. Broader study findings: Listed as cytomegalovirus-associated were 150 or so TCR beta chains. Donors were assumed by presence/absence analyses to have roughly uniform sequencing depth. Most TCR beta V segments were productive about 87% or about 30% of the time in an earlier analysis.

Amplification used 60 Vbeta primers and 13 Jbeta primers. Profiling relied on immunoSEQ multiplex PCR, and the TCRdb table lists in-frame clones only, not all of them. Of over 150,000 clones listed, about 80% are singletons. On this clone itself: The target antigen is unknown.

The sample taken for sequencing was PBMCs. This clonotype was obtained from a man aged 30 to 45 in good health and CMV-seronegative.

CDR3 bases: TGCGCCAGCAGCCAAGACCCGGGACAGGGATTAGTCGCCGGTGGAAACACCATATATTTT. Protein: CASSQDPGQGLVAGGNTIYF. The chain has TRBV4-1 and TRBJ1-3; 9 bases fit TRBD1. This CDR3 is 20 amino acids long. Per the germline V gene, CDR1 is MGHRA and CDR2 is YSYEKL. V shed 0 bases, J shed 3 bases, and the junction held 15 bases outside the gene matches.